Listed below are T cell receptor beta chains from one sample, sequenced in a study of blood T cell repertoires in COVID-19. The table came from immunoSEQ multiplex PCR; TCRdb's copy has only in-frame clones and leaves some out. The sample has 100,000 to 150,000 clones, over 80% seen once. The specimen sequenced was peripheral blood. These receptors all come from a middle-aged man with active or convalescent COVID-19. The CDR3 runs from the conserved cysteine through the conserved F or W. The order of the fields is D gene, V gene, J gene, clone size, CDR3 DNA, CDR3 protein. D genes are given only for firm matches. Expanded clones get a size class; other rows say once, few or many, or leave the size out.

d_gene: TRBD1
v_gene: TRBV5-1
j_gene: TRBJ1-4
abundance: few
CDR3nt: TGCGCCAGCAGGGGACAGGGGGGTGAAAAACTGTTTTTT
CDR3aa: CASRGQGGEKLFF

d_gene: TRBD1
v_gene: TRBV2
j_gene: TRBJ2-3
abundance: NA
CDR3nt: TGTGCCAGCACAAGACAGGGGTCCCAGGATACGCAGTATTTT
CDR3aa: CASTRQGSQDTQYF

d_gene: TRBD1
v_gene: TRBV3-1/TRBV3-2
j_gene: TRBJ1-4
abundance: NA
CDR3nt: TGTGCCAGCAGCCGTGCCGGGACAGGGGATGAAAAACTGTTTTTT
CDR3aa: CASSRAGTGDEKLFF

d_gene: NA
v_gene: TRBV6-6
j_gene: TRBJ2-7
abundance: few
CDR3nt: TGTGCCAGCAGTAACCCGGGCGAGCAGTACTTC
CDR3aa: CASSNPGEQYF

d_gene: NA
v_gene: TRBV19
j_gene: TRBJ2-1
abundance: NA
CDR3nt: TGTGCCAGTAGTATTAGAACGACAGTCAATGAGCAGTTCTTC
CDR3aa: CASSIRTTVNEQFF

d_gene: NA
v_gene: TRBV5-1
j_gene: TRBJ2-7
abundance: NA
CDR3nt: TGCGCCAGCAGCCCGGCGGGACAGACCTTCTACGAGCAGTACTTC
CDR3aa: CASSPAGQTFYEQYF

d_gene: NA
v_gene: TRBV27
j_gene: TRBJ2-6
abundance: NA
CDR3nt: TGTGCCAGCAGTTACCAGGGGATCGGCTCTGGGGCCAACGTCCTGACTTTC
CDR3aa: CASSYQGIGSGANVLTF

d_gene: TRBD1
v_gene: TRBV19
j_gene: TRBJ1-6
abundance: NA
CDR3nt: TGTGCCAGTATGGGACAGGGGGCTGGTTCACCCCTCCACTTT
CDR3aa: CASMGQGAGSPLHF

d_gene: TRBD2
v_gene: TRBV7-9
j_gene: TRBJ2-2
abundance: NA
CDR3nt: TGTGCCAGCAGCTCCCTAGCGGGGGGGCCCACCGGGGAGCTGTTTTTT
CDR3aa: CASSSLAGGPTGELFF

d_gene: TRBD1
v_gene: TRBV3-1/TRBV3-2
j_gene: TRBJ1-2
abundance: NA
CDR3nt: TGTGCCAGCAGCTCCCCGGGACAGGGTGTGGTTGGCTACACCTTC
CDR3aa: CASSSPGQGVVGYTF

d_gene: NA
v_gene: TRBV19
j_gene: TRBJ2-7
abundance: NA
CDR3nt: TGTGCCAGTAGTATTACGGATAGGCCGGGGAGGCACTTC
CDR3aa: CASSITDRPGRHF

d_gene: NA
v_gene: TRBV6-5
j_gene: TRBJ1-1
abundance: NA
CDR3nt: TGTGCCAGCTCCGGAGACGGGAGGAACACTGAAGCTTTCTTT
CDR3aa: CASSGDGRNTEAFF

d_gene: NA
v_gene: TRBV19
j_gene: TRBJ2-4
abundance: NA
CDR3nt: TGTGCCAGTAGTTCCCAGGGGCTAGCCAAAAACATTCAGTACTTC
CDR3aa: CASSSQGLAKNIQYF

d_gene: NA
v_gene: TRBV6-5
j_gene: TRBJ1-4
abundance: NA
CDR3nt: TGTGCCAGCAGTTACTCGGGCAGGGTGGGAGGCGAAAAACTGTTTTTT
CDR3aa: CASSYSGRVGGEKLFF

d_gene: TRBD1
v_gene: TRBV7-9
j_gene: TRBJ2-7
abundance: NA
CDR3nt: TGTGCCAGCAGCCGCTCGACAGGGAAGTACGAGCAGTACTTC
CDR3aa: CASSRSTGKYEQYF

d_gene: NA
v_gene: TRBV2
j_gene: TRBJ2-1
abundance: NA
CDR3nt: TGTGCCAGCACCGGGGCCGGGACTGCGCTGGCCGGAATTGGGAACAATGAGCAGTTCTTC
CDR3aa: CASTGAGTALAGIGNNEQFF

d_gene: NA
v_gene: TRBV21-1
j_gene: TRBJ2-7
abundance: few
CDR3nt: TGTGCCAGCACCCGGGACAGGGGGGCAAGCGAGCAGTACTTC
CDR3aa: CASTRDRGASEQYF

d_gene: TRBD1
v_gene: TRBV7-9
j_gene: TRBJ2-7
abundance: once
CDR3nt: TGTGCCAGCAGCGAACCGGGACAGGGGGTGCCCTACGAGCAGTACTTC
CDR3aa: CASSEPGQGVPYEQYF

d_gene: TRBD2
v_gene: TRBV7-2
j_gene: TRBJ2-3
abundance: NA
CDR3nt: TGTGCCAGCACGCGAGCGGGGGTGGTCACAGATACGCAGTATTTT
CDR3aa: CASTRAGVVTDTQYF

d_gene: NA
v_gene: TRBV4-3
j_gene: TRBJ1-6
abundance: NA
CDR3nt: TGCGCCAGCAGCCAAGAAAGGGGTTCACCCCTCCACTTT
CDR3aa: CASSQERGSPLHF